A selection of T cell receptor beta chains follows, all from one sample in a study of blood T cell repertoires in COVID-19. Data came from immunoSEQ multiplex PCR; TCRdb stores just in-frame clones and leaves some out. The sample yields roughly 120,000 clones, approximately 91% seen once. The sequencing input was peripheral blood. These TCRs come from a woman aged 70-85 years who had recovered from COVID-19. Both conserved end residues are trimmed from each CDR3.

CDR3: ASSQRPQPGEKLF
J: TRBJ1-4
V: TRBV6-2/TRBV6-3
length: 13

CDR3: ASSLATAGNTIY
J: TRBJ1-3
V: TRBV5-6
length: 12

CDR3: SVDSMNTEAF
J: TRBJ1-1
V: TRBV29-1
length: 10

CDR3: ASSLSRTSGNTEQY
J: TRBJ2-7
V: TRBV27
length: 14

CDR3: ASSPLTSGSTDTQY
J: TRBJ2-3
V: TRBV18
length: 14

CDR3: ASTILAGGFANTGELF
J: TRBJ2-2
V: TRBV19
length: 16

CDR3: ASSAAGGNEQY
J: TRBJ2-7
V: TRBV18
length: 11

CDR3: ASSNDRPSNQPQH
J: TRBJ1-5
V: TRBV6-2/TRBV6-3
length: 13

CDR3: ASSWDSNTEAF
J: TRBJ1-1
V: TRBV5-4
length: 11

CDR3: ASSRLSGNYNEQF
J: TRBJ2-1
V: TRBV7-9
length: 13

CDR3: ASSLEAGGHNEQF
J: TRBJ2-1
V: TRBV7-6
length: 13

CDR3: ASSRYLDRDNYGYT
J: TRBJ1-2
V: TRBV4-2
length: 14

CDR3: ASSPGGEKLF
J: TRBJ1-4
V: TRBV28
length: 10

CDR3: ASSLSGKAYEQY
J: TRBJ2-7
V: TRBV28
length: 12

CDR3: ASRPDSYEQY
J: TRBJ2-7
V: TRBV2
length: 10

CDR3: ASSPRKGQGVHEQF
J: TRBJ2-1
V: TRBV6-6
length: 14

CDR3: ASSWTGITTGELF
J: TRBJ2-2
V: TRBV27
length: 13

CDR3: ASSLGLAGVDTQY
J: TRBJ2-3
V: TRBV7-9
length: 13

CDR3: ASSLLSPGSYNEQF
J: TRBJ2-1
V: TRBV6-2/TRBV6-3
length: 14

CDR3: ATAGTENYGYT
J: TRBJ1-2
V: TRBV12-5
length: 11

CDR3: ASSLTPLTGVEQF
J: TRBJ2-1
V: TRBV7-3
length: 13

CDR3: ATAGGAINEQF
J: TRBJ2-1
V: TRBV24-1
length: 11

CDR3: ASSQWTGATNYGYT
J: TRBJ1-2
V: TRBV4-2
length: 14

CDR3: ASSICGPGGLRMNTEAF
J: TRBJ1-1
V: TRBV5-1
length: 17

CDR3: ATQSGRMETQY
J: TRBJ2-5
V: TRBV7-9
length: 11

CDR3: ASTAWDLTDYEQY
J: TRBJ2-7
V: TRBV28
length: 13

CDR3: ASSLRSGRVDYEQY
J: TRBJ2-7
V: TRBV5-6
length: 14

CDR3: ASSMTGVEQY
J: TRBJ2-7
V: TRBV27
length: 10

CDR3: ASSAPRGGPNRGDTQY
J: TRBJ2-3
V: TRBV5-1
length: 16